The entry below describes one TCR beta chain. This table comes from immunoSEQ multiplex PCR, and its TCRdb copy is limited to in-frame clones, with some not included. This table has about 360,000 clones, roughly 89% appearing once. These data belong to a study of cytomegalovirus exposure and HLA in healthy donors. Germline V gene sequence: CDR1 MNHEY, CDR2 SMNVEV (reference sequence). Losses at the gene ends were 6 bases for V and 0 bases for J; bases not matched to a gene: 6. The length of the CDR3 is 16 residues. This clonotype was sampled from a woman under 30 in good health and CMV-seronegative. V usage is TRBV27 and J usage is TRBJ2-7; 12 bases are a match to TRBD2. The sequenced sample consisted of PBMCs. CDR3 coding DNA: TGTGCCAGCAGACCTCGGACTAGCGGGGACTCCTACGAGCAGTACTTC. Translation: CASRPRTSGDSYEQYF.